This TCR beta chain stems from a study of T cells in Graves' hyperthyroidism and ophthalmopathy (dated by TCRdb to between 2018 and 2021). About the study as a whole: Peripheral blood was collected at initial diagnosis, before any treatment. TCR V-J signatures able to tell the groups apart were searched for in a discovery cohort of 95 to 100 patients, of whom more than 40 had Graves' ophthalmopathy and 55 to 65 had stable Graves' hyperthyroidism. Prospective prediction of ophthalmopathy was tested in an independent validation cohort consisting of about 20 hyperthyroidism patients and approximately 16 patients who later progressed to ophthalmopathy. The roughly 94 discovery patients were randomly split 7:3 into training and test sets. In roughly six Graves' hyperthyroidism patients, the study also compared T-cell repertoires from thyroid tissue with T-cell repertoires from blood. Following sampling, methimazole starting at 30 mg daily was given to hyperthyroidism patients, and high-dose intravenous methylprednisolone was given to ophthalmopathy patients. According to the paper, TCR Vbeta CDR3 sequencing was carried out on approximately 140 peripheral blood samples, which came from 40 to 45 ophthalmopathy, under 80 hyperthyroidism and around 17 progressor patients. Overall study outcomes, separate from this receptor: A model built on a 13 V-J signature distinguished ophthalmopathy from stable hyperthyroidism, reaching 85% to 90% sensitivity and 81.08% specificity in cross-validation and 80%/75% in testing. Blood samples also contained most of the expanded thyroid clonotypes (frequency above 0.001), which suggests that blood repertoires may reflect thyroid immune responses. In validation, the model predicted progression to ophthalmopathy a median of about 6 months before onset, with over 55% sensitivity and almost 75% specificity. Sample size was not statistically predetermined, and investigators were not blinded to group allocation.

Details on this clonotype: The antigen it recognizes is unknown. Base quality data are lacking; no much larger clone is found one base away.

TCR beta CDR3 regions were amplified from RNA transcripts. The first round of RT-PCR for the TCR CDR3 was performed with the HTBI primer set and the Qiagen OneStep RT-PCR kit. Libraries were constructed in a second round of multiplex PCR, after which size selection and purification were carried out. The libraries were sequenced on an Illumina HiSeq2000 using paired-end 100 bp reads. In the paper's pipeline: Raw data were processed with SOAPnuke, discarding reads with adapters, uncalled bases, mean Phred below 15, or no exact constant-primer or identifier match. COPE v1.2.5 was used to merge the high-quality paired reads, and each unique nucleotide sequence was defined as a clonotype. MiTCR v1.1 was used to align the clonotypes against IMGT TRBV, TRBD and TRBJ reference segments. Analysis was restricted to V-J combinations with a frequency above 0.0001, which covered about 99% of repertoires. The TCS score was defined as the ratio of F50 (clonal expansion) to E x V (chaos), calculated using BLOSUM62-based TCRdist between CDR3 peptides within each V-J. Welch's t-statistics and random forest reduced 514 V-J features to 10 to 15, which were used in a naive Bayes classifier (R e1071). Clones were called with MiXCR by TCRdb after fastp trimmed the public reads at Q25, and only in-frame beta chains were retained. Rows are unified per CDR3 protein, each entry keeping the most common DNA and genes. TCRdb's processing, not the authors', yielded these V and J calls. The sample table holds 380,000 or so distinct CDR3 sequences, of which approximately 13% were seen once. The ten largest clones represent around 20% of the sample.

The germline V gene provides CDR1 SNHLY and CDR2 FYNNEI. Cut back by 6 bases and 2 bases, the V and J ends lie 13 bases apart. The CDR3, from cysteine to phenylalanine, totals 14 residues. Just CDR3 DNA is preserved here, 42 bases in frame from base 1. The hyperthyroidism patients were between 18 and 65 years old and newly diagnosed, with a disease duration of less than 2 months. Exclusion was applied to patients with uncontrolled infections, other autoimmune diseases, pregnancy or lactation. Clinical symptoms, serum thyroxine and TRAb, thyroid ultrasound, and orbital computed tomography formed the basis for the diagnoses. Blood from progressor patients was drawn when they were first diagnosed with hyperthyroidism, before any ophthalmopathy symptoms appeared. PBMCs were separated from roughly 9.3 ml of fresh peripheral blood using Ficoll-Paque density gradient centrifugation. Progressor patients were first diagnosed with Graves' hyperthyroidism and then developed ophthalmopathy during follow-up. Trizol reagent was used to extract total RNA, and RNA quality was then checked on an Agilent 2100 Bioanalyzer.

The chain employs TRBV2 and TRBJ2-5; the D call is possibly TRBD1 or TRBD2, each sharing 6 bases. This TCR was sampled from a young man with Graves' hyperthyroidism that later progressed to Graves' ophthalmopathy. Sequencing input: blood. The CDR3 region: CASRGGRPQETQYF. The DNA reads as follows: TGTGCCAGCAGGGGGGGCAGACCTCAAGAGACCCAGTACTTC.